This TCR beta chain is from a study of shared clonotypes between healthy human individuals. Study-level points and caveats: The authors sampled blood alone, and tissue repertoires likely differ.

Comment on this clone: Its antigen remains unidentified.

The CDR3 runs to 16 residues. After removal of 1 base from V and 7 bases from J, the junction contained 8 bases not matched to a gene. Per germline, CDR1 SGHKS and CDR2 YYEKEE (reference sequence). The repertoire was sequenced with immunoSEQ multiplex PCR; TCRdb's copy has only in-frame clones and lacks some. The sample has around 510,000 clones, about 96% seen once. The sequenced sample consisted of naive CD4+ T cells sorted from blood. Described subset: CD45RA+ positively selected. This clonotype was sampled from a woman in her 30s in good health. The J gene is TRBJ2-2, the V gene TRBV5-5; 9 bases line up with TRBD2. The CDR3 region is CASSLLVSGSSGELFF. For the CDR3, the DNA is TGTGCCAGCAGCTTGCTGGTTAGCGGGAGTAGCGGGGAGCTGTTTTTT.